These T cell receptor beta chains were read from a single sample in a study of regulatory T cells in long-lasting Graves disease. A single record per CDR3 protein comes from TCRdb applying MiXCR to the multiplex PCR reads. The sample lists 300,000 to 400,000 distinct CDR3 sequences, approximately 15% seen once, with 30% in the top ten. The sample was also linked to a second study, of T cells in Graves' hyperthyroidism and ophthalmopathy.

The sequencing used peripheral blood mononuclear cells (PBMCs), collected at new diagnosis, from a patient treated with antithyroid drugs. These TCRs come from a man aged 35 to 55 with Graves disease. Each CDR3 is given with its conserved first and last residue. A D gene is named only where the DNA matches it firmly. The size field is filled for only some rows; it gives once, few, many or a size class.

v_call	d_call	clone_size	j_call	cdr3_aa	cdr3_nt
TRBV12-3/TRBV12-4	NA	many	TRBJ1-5	CASSLLEGQPQHF	TGTGCCAGCAGTTTACTTGAGGGTCAGCCCCAGCATTTT
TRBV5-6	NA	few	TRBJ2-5	CASSLGGRGQTQYF	TGTGCCAGCAGCTTGGGGGGGAGAGGGCAGACCCAGTACTTC
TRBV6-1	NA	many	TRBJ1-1	CASNQPGQKNTEAFF	TGTGCCAGCAACCAACCGGGCCAAAAAAACACTGAAGCTTTCTTT
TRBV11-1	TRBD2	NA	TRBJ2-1	CAGSTSGGHNEQFF	TGTGCCGGAAGTACTAGCGGGGGACACAATGAGCAGTTCTTC
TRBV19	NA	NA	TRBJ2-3	CASNRRGLNTDTQYF	TGTGCCAGTAACCGACGGGGGCTTAACACAGATACGCAGTATTTT
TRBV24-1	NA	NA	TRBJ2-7	CATSDPSTYEQYF	TGTGCCACCAGTGATCCCTCCACCTACGAGCAGTACTTC
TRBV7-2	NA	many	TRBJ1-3	CASSLAISQGSNTIYF	TGTGCCAGCAGCTTAGCCATCAGTCAGGGGTCAAACACCATATATTTT
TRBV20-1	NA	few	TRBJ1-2	CSAPGGAYGYTF	TGCAGTGCCCCGGGCGGCGCCTATGGCTACACCTTC
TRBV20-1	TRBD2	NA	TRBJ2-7	CSASTGTRGLEQYF	TGCAGTGCTTCAACCGGGACTAGGGGGTTGGAGCAGTACTTC
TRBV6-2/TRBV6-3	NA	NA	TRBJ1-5	CASSGTGMYSNQPQHF	TGTGCCAGCAGTGGAACAGGGATGTATAGCAATCAGCCCCAGCATTTT
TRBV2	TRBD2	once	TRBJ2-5	CAGTGGYQETQYF	TGTGCCGGAACCGGGGGGTACCAAGAGACCCAGTACTTC
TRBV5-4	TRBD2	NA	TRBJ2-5	CASSFLAGVETQYF	TGTGCCAGCAGCTTCCTAGCGGGGGTAGAGACCCAGTACTTC
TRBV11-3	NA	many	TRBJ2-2	CASSLSGITGELFF	TGTGCCAGCAGCTTATCAGGGATCACCGGGGAGCTGTTTTTT
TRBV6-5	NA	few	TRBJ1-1	CASSYGVHGEAIF	TGTGCCAGCAGTTACGGGGTTCACGGTGAAGCTATCTTT
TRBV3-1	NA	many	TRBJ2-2	CASSQYPAPSTGELFF	TGTGCCAGCAGCCAATACCCGGCCCCGAGCACCGGGGAGCTGTTTTTT
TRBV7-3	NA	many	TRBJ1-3	CASSPPDGHSGNTIYF	TGTGCCAGCAGCCCCCCGGACGGTCACTCTGGAAACACCATATATTTT
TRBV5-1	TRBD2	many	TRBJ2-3	CASSFRLAPDTQYF	TGCGCCAGCAGCTTCCGACTAGCGCCAGATACGCAGTATTTT
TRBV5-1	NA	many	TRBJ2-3	CASSLSTSTDTQYF	TGCGCCAGCAGCTTGTCTACGAGCACAGATACGCAGTATTTT
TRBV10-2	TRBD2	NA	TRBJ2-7	CASSASGGYEQYF	TGCGCCAGCAGCGCTAGCGGGGGTTACGAGCAGTACTTC
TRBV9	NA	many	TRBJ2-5	CASSVAGQETQYF	TGTGCCAGCAGCGTAGCCGGGCAAGAGACCCAGTACTTC
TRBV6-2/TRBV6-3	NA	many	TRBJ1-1	CASSPRGGLGATEAFF	TGTGCCAGCAGTCCACGCGGGGGGCTGGGTGCCACTGAAGCTTTCTTT
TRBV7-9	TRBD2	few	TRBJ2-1	CASSLARFRGVEQFF	TGTGCCAGCAGCTTAGCACGTTTTCGGGGGGTTGAGCAGTTCTTC
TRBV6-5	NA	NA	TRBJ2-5	CASSYPQDLETQYF	TGTGCCAGCAGTTACCCGCAGGATTTAGAGACCCAGTACTTC
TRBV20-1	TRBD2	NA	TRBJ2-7	CSAGTAGRAGGPTYEQYF	TGCAGTGCTGGAACCGCTGGGCGAGCGGGGGGGCCAACCTACGAGCAGTACTTC
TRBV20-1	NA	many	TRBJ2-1	CSARRRGDEQFF	TGCAGTGCCAGACGGCGTGGGGATGAGCAGTTCTTC
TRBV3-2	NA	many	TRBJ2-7	CASSQGRYEQYF	TGTGCCAGCAGCCAAGGTCGGTACGAGCAGTACTTC
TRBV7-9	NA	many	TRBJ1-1	CASSSGSGATEAFF	TGTGCCAGCAGCTCGGGGTCAGGGGCCACTGAAGCTTTCTTT
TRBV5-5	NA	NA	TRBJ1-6	CASSLEQVMSPLHF	TGTGCCAGCAGCTTGGAACAGGTGATGTCACCCCTCCACTTT
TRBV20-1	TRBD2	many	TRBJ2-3	CSATGLAESTDTQYF	TGCAGTGCTACGGGACTAGCGGAGAGCACAGATACGCAGTATTTT
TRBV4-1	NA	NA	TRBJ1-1	CASSQDESWNTEAFF	TGCGCCAGCAGCCAAGATGAGTCTTGGAACACTGAAGCTTTCTTT
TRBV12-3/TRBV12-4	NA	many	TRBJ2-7	CASRLGRRTSGEQYF	TGTGCCAGCAGACTGGGCAGGCGGACGTCGGGTGAGCAGTACTTC
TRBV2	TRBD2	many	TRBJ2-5	CASSRTSGQETQYF	TGTGCCAGCAGTCGGACTAGCGGGCAAGAGACCCAGTACTTC
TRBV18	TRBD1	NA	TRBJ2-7	CASGLTGGNYEQYF	TGTGCCAGCGGCTTGACAGGGGGGAACTACGAGCAGTACTTC
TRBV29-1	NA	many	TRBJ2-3	CSVEDREIGSADTQYF	TGCAGCGTTGAAGATAGGGAGATTGGGAGCGCAGATACGCAGTATTTT
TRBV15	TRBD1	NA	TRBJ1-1	CATSRWDRDSEAFF	TGTGCCACCAGCAGATGGGACAGGGACTCTGAAGCTTTCTTT
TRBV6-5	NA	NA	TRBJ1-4	CASSYSPNEKLFF	TGTGCCAGCAGTTACTCCCCAAATGAAAAACTGTTTTTT
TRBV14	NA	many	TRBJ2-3	CASSQGWRSHTQYF	TGTGCCAGCAGCCAAGGCTGGCGGTCCCATACGCAGTATTTT
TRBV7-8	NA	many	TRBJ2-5	CASTFYIEGETQYF	TGTGCCAGCACCTTCTACATTGAGGGTGAGACCCAGTACTTC
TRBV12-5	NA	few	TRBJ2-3	CASGLVPGPRTQYF	TGTGCTAGTGGTTTGGTCCCGGGCCCGAGGACGCAGTATTTT
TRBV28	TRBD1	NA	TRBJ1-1	CASRIRGGTEAFF	TGTGCCAGCAGGATCAGGGGGGGGACTGAAGCTTTCTTT
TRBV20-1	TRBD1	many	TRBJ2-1	CSATTGGSNEQFF	TGCAGTGCTACGACAGGGGGAAGCAATGAGCAGTTCTTC
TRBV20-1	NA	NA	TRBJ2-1	CSASWGAPGNEQFF	TGCAGTGCTAGCTGGGGGGCCCCCGGGAATGAGCAGTTCTTC
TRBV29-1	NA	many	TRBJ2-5	CSAQPGTRETQYF	TGCAGCGCCCAACCGGGAACAAGGGAGACCCAGTACTTC
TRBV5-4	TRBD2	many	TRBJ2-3	CASSLTSADTQYF	TGTGCCAGCAGCTTGACTAGCGCGGATACGCAGTATTTT
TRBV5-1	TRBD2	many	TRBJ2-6	CASSLTSGSGANVLTF	TGCGCCAGCAGCTTGACTAGCGGCTCTGGGGCCAACGTCCTGACTTTC
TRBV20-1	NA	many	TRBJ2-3	CSATKDTSTDTQYF	TGCAGTGCTACTAAAGATACAAGCACAGATACGCAGTATTTT
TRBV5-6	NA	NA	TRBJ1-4	CASSTRIGKTVFF	TGTGCCAGCAGCACCCGGATCGGAAAAACGGTGTTTTTT
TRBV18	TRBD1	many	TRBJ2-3	CASSPLWTGNTRTDTQYF	TGTGCCAGCTCACCACTTTGGACAGGGAACACAAGGACAGATACGCAGTATTTT
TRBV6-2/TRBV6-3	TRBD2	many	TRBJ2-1	CASSLRLAGGGHEQFF	TGTGCCAGCAGTCTTCGACTAGCGGGGGGAGGCCATGAGCAGTTCTTC
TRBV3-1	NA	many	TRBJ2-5	CASSQAGTETQYF	TGTGCCAGCAGCCAAGCTGGGACGGAGACCCAGTACTTC